This T cell receptor beta chain appears in the sequencing data of a study of blood T cells in healthy people across ages. Points from the study as a whole: The long-lived group displayed more naive CD4+ cells, plus higher diversity, than the aged donors did.

A second PCR, run for roughly 7 to 12 cycles, used a sample-barcoded 5' primer plus a J-beta primer mix. TCRdb fed the 5' RACE reads into MiXCR, producing one record per CDR3 protein. The sample lists some 290,000 distinct CDR3 sequences; around 30% were seen once. The V end lost 2 bases, the J end lost 8 bases, and 12 bases lay between the germline ends. Germline CDR1 and CDR2: MNHEY and SVGEGT. The CDR3 length is 13 residues. This clonotype showed up just a few times. Antigen: not known. Sequenced: blood. This receptor was obtained from a woman aged 65 to 85 in good health. This chain connects TRBV6-2 or TRBV6-3 to TRBJ1-2; D not certain. CDR3 sequence: CASSYAGKGGYTF. CDR3 nucleotides: TGTGCCAGCAGTTACGCGGGGAAAGGCGGCTACACCTTC.